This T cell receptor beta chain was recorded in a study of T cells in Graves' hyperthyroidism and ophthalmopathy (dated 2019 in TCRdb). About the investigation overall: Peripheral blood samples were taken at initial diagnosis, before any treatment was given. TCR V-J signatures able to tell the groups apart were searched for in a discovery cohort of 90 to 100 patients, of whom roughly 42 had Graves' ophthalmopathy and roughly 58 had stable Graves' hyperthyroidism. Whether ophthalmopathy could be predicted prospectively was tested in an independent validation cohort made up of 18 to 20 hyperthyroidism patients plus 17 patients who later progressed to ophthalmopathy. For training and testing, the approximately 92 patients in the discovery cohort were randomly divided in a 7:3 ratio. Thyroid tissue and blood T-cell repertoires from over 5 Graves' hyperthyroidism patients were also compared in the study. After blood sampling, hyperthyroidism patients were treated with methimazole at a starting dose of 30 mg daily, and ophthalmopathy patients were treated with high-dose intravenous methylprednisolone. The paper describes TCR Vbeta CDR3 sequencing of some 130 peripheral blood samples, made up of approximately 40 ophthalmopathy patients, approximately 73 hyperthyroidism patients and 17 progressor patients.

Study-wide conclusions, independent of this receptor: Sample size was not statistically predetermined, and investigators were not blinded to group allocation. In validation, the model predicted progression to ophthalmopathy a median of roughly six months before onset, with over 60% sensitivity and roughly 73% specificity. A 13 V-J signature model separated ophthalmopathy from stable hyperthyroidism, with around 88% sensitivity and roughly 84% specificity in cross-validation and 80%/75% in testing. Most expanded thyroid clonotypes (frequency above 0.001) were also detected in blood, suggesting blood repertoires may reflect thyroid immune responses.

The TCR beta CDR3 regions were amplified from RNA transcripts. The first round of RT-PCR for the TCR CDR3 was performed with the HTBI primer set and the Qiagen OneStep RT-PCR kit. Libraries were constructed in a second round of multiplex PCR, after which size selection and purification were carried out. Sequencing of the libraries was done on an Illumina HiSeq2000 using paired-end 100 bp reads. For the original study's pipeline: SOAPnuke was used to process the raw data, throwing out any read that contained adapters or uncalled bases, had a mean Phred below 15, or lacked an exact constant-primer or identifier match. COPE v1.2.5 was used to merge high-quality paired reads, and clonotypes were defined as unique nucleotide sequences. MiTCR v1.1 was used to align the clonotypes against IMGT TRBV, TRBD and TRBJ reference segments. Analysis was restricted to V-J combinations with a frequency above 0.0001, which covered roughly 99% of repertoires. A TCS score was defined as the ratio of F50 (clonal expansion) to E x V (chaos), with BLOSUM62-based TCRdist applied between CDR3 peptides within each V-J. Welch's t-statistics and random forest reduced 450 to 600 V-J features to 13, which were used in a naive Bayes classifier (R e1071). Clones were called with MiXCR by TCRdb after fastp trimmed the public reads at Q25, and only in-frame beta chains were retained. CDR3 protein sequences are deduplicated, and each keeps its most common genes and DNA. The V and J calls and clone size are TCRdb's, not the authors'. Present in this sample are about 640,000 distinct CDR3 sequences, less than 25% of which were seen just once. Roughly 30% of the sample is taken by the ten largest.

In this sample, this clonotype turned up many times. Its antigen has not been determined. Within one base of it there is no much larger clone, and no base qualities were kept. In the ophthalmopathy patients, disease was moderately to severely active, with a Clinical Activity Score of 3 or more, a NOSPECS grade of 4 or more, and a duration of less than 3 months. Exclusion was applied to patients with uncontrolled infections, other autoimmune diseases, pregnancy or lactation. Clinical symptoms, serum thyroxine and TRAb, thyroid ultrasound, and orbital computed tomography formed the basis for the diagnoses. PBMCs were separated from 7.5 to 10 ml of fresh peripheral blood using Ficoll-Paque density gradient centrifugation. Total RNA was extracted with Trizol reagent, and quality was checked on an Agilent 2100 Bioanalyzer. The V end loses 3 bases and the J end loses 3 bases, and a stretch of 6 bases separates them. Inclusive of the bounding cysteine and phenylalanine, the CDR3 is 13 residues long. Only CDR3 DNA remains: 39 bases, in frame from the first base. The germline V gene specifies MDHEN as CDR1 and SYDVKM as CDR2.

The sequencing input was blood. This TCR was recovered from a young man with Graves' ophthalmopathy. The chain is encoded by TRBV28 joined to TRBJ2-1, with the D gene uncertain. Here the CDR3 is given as CASSLGYYNEQFF. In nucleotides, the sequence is TGTGCCAGCAGTTTGGGTTACTACAATGAGCAGTTCTTC.